The sequence of this T cell receptor beta chain was determined in a study of T-cell memory formation after mild COVID-19 (dated by TCRdb to the early 2020s). The study in broad terms: Most TCR sequence clusters were specific to one of the two donors. In a couple of donors, T-cell clones that expanded and contracted after mild COVID-19 were followed by sequencing TCRalpha and TCRbeta repertoires longitudinally. Two young, previously healthy adult volunteers, one female and one male, were included in the cohort. What the authors observed across the whole study: Some responding clones were detected in pre-infection memory, suggesting pre-existing cross-reactive memory T cells joined the SARS-CoV-2 response. The study covered only a couple of mild cases, and larger cohorts including severe cases with pre-infection samples were considered necessary. The second-wave clones that peaked on day 37 were not confirmed to be SARS-CoV-2 specific. Contracting CD4+ clones were located mainly in the CM and EM memory subsets, whereas CD8+ clones were found to be enriched in EMRA. From day 15 to 85, contracting clones showed balanced CD4/CD8 phenotypes, whereas a second wave of clones that expanded from day 15 to 37 leaned towards CD4+.

The CDR3 contains 15 residues, cysteine and phenylalanine counted. The sequence is cut down to CDR3 DNA, 45 bases in frame from base 1. Relative to germline, V is missing 6 bases and J is missing 4 bases, with 10 bases of the junction outside any gene match. CDR1 DFQATT and CDR2 SNEGSKA are derived from the germline V gene (reference sequence). Ficoll-Paque density gradient centrifugation was the method used to isolate PBMCs. This clonotype was counted many times. Its target antigen remains unknown. No quality values exist for individual bases; no much larger clone is one base distant. This sample was sequenced with an Illumina NovaSeq 6000. cDNA libraries for TCRalpha and TCRbeta were prepared by 5'RACE using constant-segment primers, with sample barcodes and unique molecular identifiers added. Trizol reagent was used to extract RNA from every sample. Amplification of the libraries took two PCR steps, and the second step added a second sample barcode plus Illumina TruSeq adapters. The libraries were sequenced on an Illumina NovaSeq using 2 x 150 bp paired-end reads. Turning to the authors' computational methods: With migec v1.2.7, reads were demultiplexed and then collapsed into UMI-guided consensus sequences. Using mixcr v2.1.11, UMI consensuses were aligned to TRA and TRB V and J templates and then assembled into clonotypes. Clonotypes were classified as expanded or contracted when called significant by both edgeR and NoisET, with noise models trained on biological replicates. For edgeR calls, a false discovery rate-adjusted p below 0.01 and a log2 fold-change threshold of 1 were applied. As an exploratory analysis of dynamics, max-normalized trajectories of the 1000 most abundant clonotypes were examined by PCA with hierarchical clustering. Separately sequenced CD4+ and CD8+ repertoires were used to assign a CD4 or CD8 phenotype to each responding clone. In-frame beta chains were kept once TCRdb had trimmed the public reads at Q25 with fastp and called clones with MiXCR. Merged by CDR3 protein, the rows form single entries marked with the most common genes and DNA. These V and J calls derive from TCRdb rather than the authors' analysis. Within this sample are 140,000 or so distinct CDR3 sequences, with 6% to 7% of them counted one time only. The ten largest clones capture under 2.5% of the sample.

The chain is made from TRBV20-1 and TRBJ2-1; 9 bases in the middle match TRBD2. This TCR was sampled from an adult woman who had mild COVID-19 (a few samples of this study predate the infection). The sample titles of this study are shuffled in the database, so cell type and time point are left out; the donor was told from shared clones. Sequenced input: PBMCs or a T cell subset sorted from them (not recorded which). The CDR3 amino acid sequence is: CSATRLAAGYNEQFF. The DNA reads TGCAGTGCCACAAGACTAGCGGCCGGATACAATGAGCAGTTCTTC.